This TCR beta chain was recovered during a study of blood T cell repertoires in COVID-19 (dated by TCRdb to the early 2020s). Regarding the study in general: Samples from collaborators originated in the United States, Italy and Spain and spanned both the acute and convalescent phases of COVID-19. Nearly every sample came with metadata listing a de-identified subject ID, COVID-19 status, age in years and sex. The prospective study material was composed of cDNA or gDNA derived from T cells, B-cell-depleted T cells, or PBMCs. The dataset comprised deeply sampled blood TCRbeta repertoires from subjects exposed to, actively infected with, or recovered from COVID-19. Where available, HLA class I and class II types were obtained from metadata supplied by the sample provider rather than from assay-based typing. The samples were drawn from the first 160 participants of the ongoing ImmuneRACE study and from over a thousand subjects provided by 6 global collaborators. The repertoires were released in a freely available public database meant as a resource for research on the immune response to SARS-CoV-2. The paper as a whole reports these results and caveats: The quantity of clinical and demographic metadata differed by source and by participant and was supplied without curation.

In regard to this clone: Its antigen is not yet known. Qualities for individual bases were not recorded, and no much larger clone is one base off.

Collaborating institutions collected whole blood in K2EDTA tubes following their own protocols. Collaborator samples were shipped for TCRbeta analysis as frozen whole blood, isolated PBMCs, or DNA extracted from either sample type. Via the germline V gene, CDR1 is SGHNT and CDR2 YENEEA. The cysteine opens and the phenylalanine closes a CDR3 of 14 amino acids. The read is trimmed to its CDR3 DNA, 42 bases read in frame from base 1. V and J lose 2 bases and 6 bases, and a span of 8 bases separates them. The immunoSEQ Assay, a bias-controlled multiplex PCR, was used to amplify TCRbeta CDR3 regions from genomic DNA. The original pipeline was this. The number of nucleated cells in each sample was estimated by amplification of reference gene primers within the assay. To quantify the absolute abundance of each unique TCRbeta CDR3 rearrangement, sequence reads were collapsed and filtered. Productive Simpson clonality was computed per sample as the square root of Simpson's diversity index over productive rearrangements. This is the immuneACCESS table as TCRdb keeps it, with only in-frame sequences that have V and J called. A part of the clones is gone; compared with another copy, unresolved V genes explain less than half, and the rest is unexplained. Clone size and V and J calls were adopted from that table, with D and trimming inferred from the DNA. This sample has under 200,000 clones in its table, and about 80% of those were observed once. The top ten hold approximately 11% of the sample.

This clonotype originated in a man aged 65 to 79 with active or convalescent COVID-19. This chain joins TRBV11-3 to TRBJ1-6; a tentative D match to TRBD1 spans 5 bases. Sequences were obtained from peripheral blood. The CDR3 protein is CASSLQGLNSPLHF. The DNA sequence is TGTGCCAGCAGCTTACAGGGTCTTAATTCACCCCTCCACTTT. Joined to the reference TRBV11-3 and TRBJ1-6 proteins, this CDR3 gives the full variable domain: EAGVVQSPRYKIIEKKQPVAFWCNPISGHNTLYWYLQNLGQGPELLIRYENEEAVDDSQLPKDRFSAERLKGVDSTLKIQPAELGDSAVYLCASSLQGLNSPLHFGNGTRLTVT.